This is a list of T cell receptor beta chains from one sample in a study of patients and donors after allogeneic stem cell transplantation. TCRdb used MiXCR to reprocess the RT-PCR reads, holding one entry per CDR3 protein. The data show fewer than 500,000 distinct CDR3 sequences, about a sixth seen once. Sequencing was performed on blood, either unsorted or a sorted T cell fraction (not recorded which). Receptor source: a human donor who was either an allogeneic HSCT recipient or a stem cell or donor lymphocyte infusion donor (not recorded which). It is not recorded whose cells these are; they may come from a transplant donor. Both conserved end residues are part of each CDR3. D genes are given only for firm matches. Size tells how often a clone was seen (once, few, many) or the class of an expanded clone, and some rows leave it out.

CDR3 DNA: TGTGCCAGCGGCCACATCCAAGAGACCCAGTACTTC
CDR3 protein: CASGHIQETQYF
V gene: TRBV6-1
J gene: TRBJ2-5
clone size: -
D gene: -

CDR3 DNA: TGTGCCAGCTCACCAGCCAGGGGGCAGTACGAGCAGTACTTC
CDR3 protein: CASSPARGQYEQYF
V gene: TRBV18
J gene: TRBJ2-7
clone size: few
D gene: TRBD1

CDR3 DNA: TGCGCCAGCAGCAGCGGACTAGACGAGCAGTACTTC
CDR3 protein: CASSSGLDEQYF
V gene: TRBV5-1
J gene: TRBJ2-7
clone size: -
D gene: TRBD2

CDR3 DNA: TGTGCCATCAGCGGGACAGGGGTTAGCACTGAAGCTTTCTTT
CDR3 protein: CAISGTGVSTEAFF
V gene: TRBV10-3
J gene: TRBJ1-1
clone size: few
D gene: TRBD1

CDR3 DNA: TGTGCCACCCACAGGGGTGGTGGGAACACCGGGGAGCTGTTTTTT
CDR3 protein: CATHRGGGNTGELFF
V gene: TRBV27
J gene: TRBJ2-2
clone size: -
D gene: TRBD1

CDR3 DNA: TGTGCCAGCAGGGCTAGGGGCAGTTCCTACAATGAGCAGTTCTTC
CDR3 protein: CASRARGSSYNEQFF
V gene: TRBV7-9
J gene: TRBJ2-1
clone size: many
D gene: -

CDR3 DNA: TGTGCCAGCAGTGAACGACGTGGGAGGGCGGCAGATACGCAGTATTTT
CDR3 protein: CASSERRGRAADTQYF
V gene: TRBV2
J gene: TRBJ2-3
clone size: -
D gene: TRBD2

CDR3 DNA: TGCAGTGCTAGTTACGGCAGCTATGGCTACACCTTC
CDR3 protein: CSASYGSYGYTF
V gene: TRBV20-1
J gene: TRBJ1-2
clone size: once
D gene: -

CDR3 DNA: TGTGCCAGCAGCGTAGATGGTGAGGTTCTGCTTCCCTACGAGCAGTACTTC
CDR3 protein: CASSVDGEVLLPYEQYF
V gene: TRBV9
J gene: TRBJ2-7
clone size: few
D gene: -

CDR3 DNA: TGTGCCAGCAGTTTGATCAGGGGAGATGGCTACACCTTC
CDR3 protein: CASSLIRGDGYTF
V gene: TRBV12-3/TRBV12-4
J gene: TRBJ1-2
clone size: few
D gene: -

CDR3 DNA: TGTGCCAGCAGAGACCGGAGTTGGGAGCTGTTTTTT
CDR3 protein: CASRDRSWELFF
V gene: TRBV6-5
J gene: TRBJ2-2
clone size: few
D gene: -

CDR3 DNA: TGCAGTGCTAGAGGAGGGACAGCTAATCAGCCCCAGCATTTT
CDR3 protein: CSARGGTANQPQHF
V gene: TRBV20-1
J gene: TRBJ1-5
clone size: -
D gene: TRBD1

CDR3 DNA: TGCGCCAGCAGCACGGACAGCCTCCGGGATGAAAAACTGTTTTTT
CDR3 protein: CASSTDSLRDEKLFF
V gene: TRBV5-1
J gene: TRBJ1-4
clone size: few
D gene: -

CDR3 DNA: TGCGCCAGCAGCCAAGATCGAGCGGGACAGTGGGGTGACGGCTACACCTTC
CDR3 protein: CASSQDRAGQWGDGYTF
V gene: TRBV4-3
J gene: TRBJ1-2
clone size: -
D gene: TRBD1

CDR3 DNA: TGTGCCAGCAGCCAGCGACTTCACGATACGCAGTATTTT
CDR3 protein: CASSQRLHDTQYF
V gene: TRBV7-9
J gene: TRBJ2-3
clone size: few
D gene: -

CDR3 DNA: TGCGCCAGCAGCTTTGAACCGAACTACGAGCAGTACTTC
CDR3 protein: CASSFEPNYEQYF
V gene: TRBV5-1
J gene: TRBJ2-7
clone size: few
D gene: -

CDR3 DNA: TGTGCCTGGAATAACAGGGTAGAGCTGTTTTTT
CDR3 protein: CAWNNRVELFF
V gene: TRBV30
J gene: TRBJ2-2
clone size: few
D gene: -

CDR3 DNA: TGTGCCAGTGGGGTCAAAAACATTCAGTACTTC
CDR3 protein: CASGVKNIQYF
V gene: TRBV19
J gene: TRBJ2-4
clone size: -
D gene: -

CDR3 DNA: TGCGCCAGCAGCCAAGATGGCGGACCGGGCACTGAAGCTTTCTTT
CDR3 protein: CASSQDGGPGTEAFF
V gene: TRBV4-1
J gene: TRBJ1-1
clone size: many
D gene: -

CDR3 DNA: TGCAGTGCTAGTGGCGAGAATGGCTACACCTTC
CDR3 protein: CSASGENGYTF
V gene: TRBV20-1
J gene: TRBJ1-2
clone size: -
D gene: -